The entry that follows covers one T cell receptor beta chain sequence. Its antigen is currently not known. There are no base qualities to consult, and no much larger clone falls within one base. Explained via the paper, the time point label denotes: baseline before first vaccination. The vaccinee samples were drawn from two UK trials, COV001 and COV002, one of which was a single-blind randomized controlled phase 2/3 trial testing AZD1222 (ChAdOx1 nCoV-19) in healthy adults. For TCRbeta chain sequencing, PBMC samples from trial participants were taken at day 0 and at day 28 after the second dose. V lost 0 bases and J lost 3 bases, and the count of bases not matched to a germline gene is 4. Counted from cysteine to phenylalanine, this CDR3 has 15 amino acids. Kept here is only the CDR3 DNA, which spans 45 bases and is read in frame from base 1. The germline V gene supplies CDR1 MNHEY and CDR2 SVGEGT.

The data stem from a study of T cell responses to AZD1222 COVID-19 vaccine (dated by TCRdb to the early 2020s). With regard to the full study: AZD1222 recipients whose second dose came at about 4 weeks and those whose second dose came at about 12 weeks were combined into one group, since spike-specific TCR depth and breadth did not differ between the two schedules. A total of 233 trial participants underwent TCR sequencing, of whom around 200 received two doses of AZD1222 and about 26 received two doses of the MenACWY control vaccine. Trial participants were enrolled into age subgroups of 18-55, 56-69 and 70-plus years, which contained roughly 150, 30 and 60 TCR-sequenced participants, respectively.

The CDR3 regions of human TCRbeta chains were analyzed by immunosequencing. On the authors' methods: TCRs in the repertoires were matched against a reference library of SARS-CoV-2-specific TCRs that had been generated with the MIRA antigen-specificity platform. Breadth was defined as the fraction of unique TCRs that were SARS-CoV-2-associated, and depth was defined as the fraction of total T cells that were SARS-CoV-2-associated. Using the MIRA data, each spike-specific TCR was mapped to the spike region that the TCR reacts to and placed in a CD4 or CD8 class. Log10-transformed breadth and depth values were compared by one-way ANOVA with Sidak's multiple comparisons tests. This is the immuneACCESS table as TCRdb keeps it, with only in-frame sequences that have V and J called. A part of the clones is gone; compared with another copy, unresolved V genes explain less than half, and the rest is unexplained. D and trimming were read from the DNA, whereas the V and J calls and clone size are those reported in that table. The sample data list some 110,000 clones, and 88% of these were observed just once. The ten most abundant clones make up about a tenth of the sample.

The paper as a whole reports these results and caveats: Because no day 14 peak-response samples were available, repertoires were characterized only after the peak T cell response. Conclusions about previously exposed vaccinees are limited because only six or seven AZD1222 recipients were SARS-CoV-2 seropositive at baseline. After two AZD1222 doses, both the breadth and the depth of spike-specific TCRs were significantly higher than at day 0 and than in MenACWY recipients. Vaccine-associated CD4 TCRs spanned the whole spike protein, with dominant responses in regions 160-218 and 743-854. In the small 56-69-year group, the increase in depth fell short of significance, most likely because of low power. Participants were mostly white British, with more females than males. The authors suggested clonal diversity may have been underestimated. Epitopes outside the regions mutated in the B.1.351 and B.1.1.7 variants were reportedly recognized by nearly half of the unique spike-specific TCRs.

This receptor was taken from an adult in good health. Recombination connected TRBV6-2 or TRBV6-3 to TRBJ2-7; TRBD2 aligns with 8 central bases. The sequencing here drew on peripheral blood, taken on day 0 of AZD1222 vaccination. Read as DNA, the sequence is TGTGCCAGCAGTTACTCATCGGGGGGGCTCTACGAGCAGTACTTC. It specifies CASSYSSGGLYEQYF.